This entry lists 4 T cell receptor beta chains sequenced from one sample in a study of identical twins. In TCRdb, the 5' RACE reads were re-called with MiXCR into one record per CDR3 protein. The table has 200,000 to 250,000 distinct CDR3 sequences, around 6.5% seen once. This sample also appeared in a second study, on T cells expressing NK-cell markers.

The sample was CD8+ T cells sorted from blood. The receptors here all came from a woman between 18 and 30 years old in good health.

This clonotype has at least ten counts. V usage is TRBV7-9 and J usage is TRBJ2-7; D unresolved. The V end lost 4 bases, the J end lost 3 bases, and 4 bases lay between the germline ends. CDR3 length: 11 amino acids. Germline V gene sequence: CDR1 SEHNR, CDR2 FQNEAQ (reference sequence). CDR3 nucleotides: TGTGCCAGCAGCTCCCTCTACGAGCAGTACTTC. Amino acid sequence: CASSSLYEQYF.

The DNA for the CDR3 is TGTGCCATCAGTGAGACGCTAATTAGGACAGACGGATCAGGAAACACCATATATTTT. This encodes CAISETLIRTDGSGNTIYF. The gene calls are TRBV10-3 and TRBJ1-3; D is perhaps TRBD1 (6 bases). From germline, CDR1 is ENHRY and CDR2 SYGVKD. Trimming left V 2 bases short and J 4 bases short, with 24 bases between. The CDR3 is made up of 19 amino acids.

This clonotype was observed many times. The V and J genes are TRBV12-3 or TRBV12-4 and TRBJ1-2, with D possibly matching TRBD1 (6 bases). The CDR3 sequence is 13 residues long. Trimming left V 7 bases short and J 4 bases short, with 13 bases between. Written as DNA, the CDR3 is TGTGCCAGCACGCCCGGGGGCCGCTATGGCTACACCTTC. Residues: CASTPGGRYGYTF.

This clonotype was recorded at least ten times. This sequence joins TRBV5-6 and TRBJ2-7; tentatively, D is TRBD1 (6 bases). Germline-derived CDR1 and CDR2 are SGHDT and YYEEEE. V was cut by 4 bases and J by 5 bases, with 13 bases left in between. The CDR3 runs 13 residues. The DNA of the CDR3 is TGTGCCAGCAGCCCACAGGGCTGGAACGAGCAGTACTTC. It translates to CASSPQGWNEQYF. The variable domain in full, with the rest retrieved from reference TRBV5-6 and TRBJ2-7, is DAGVTQSPTHLIKTRGQQVTLRCSPKSGHDTVSWYQQALGQGPQFIFQYYEEEERQRGNFPDRFSGHQFPNYSSELNVNALLLGDSALYLCASSPQGWNEQYFGPGTRLTVT.